This T cell receptor (beta chain) was identified during a study of radiotherapy plus CTLA-4 blockade in lung cancer. Study in general: Among enrolled patients, roughly 20% responded and roughly 28% achieved disease control.

In regard to this clone: The antigen remains unidentified.

This CDR3 comprises 18 residues. The germline V gene has CDR1 SGHDT and CDR2 YYEEEE. V was pared by 0 bases and J by 0 bases, with 9 bases of the junction left unmatched. Study results and limitations: Blood TCR clones of tumor origin expanded after radiotherapy plus ipilimumab. Best predicting response, reportedly, were early blood T cell clone dynamics, with interferon-beta.

CTLA-4 blockade using ipilimumab, together with focal radiation, was received by patients with chemo-refractory metastatic non-small-cell lung cancer. Here immunoSEQ multiplex PCR was the method, and the copy in TCRdb shows in-frame clones only, minus some. The sample holds about 24,000 clones, 71% seen once. The chain links TRBV5-6 to TRBJ1-3, with TRBD1 matching 7 bases. The input for sequencing was peripheral blood, taken from a patient treated with radiotherapy plus ipilimumab. This sequence originates from a human donor with non-small cell lung cancer whose response to radiotherapy plus ipilimumab could not be evaluated. The CDR3 loop is CASSLERRRGPSGNTIYF. The DNA for the CDR3 is TGTGCCAGCAGCTTGGAAAGAAGAAGGGGGCCCTCTGGAAACACCATATATTTT.